The entry below describes one TCR beta chain. The antigen is undetermined. RNA transcripts provided the source from which TCR beta CDR3 regions were amplified. During a first-round RT-PCR of the TCR CDR3, the HTBI primer set was used. Each CDR3 protein gets one entry after TCRdb re-called the multiplex PCR reads with MiXCR. The table records about 640,000 distinct CDR3 sequences, 20% of them present only once. The record originates from a study of T cells in Graves' hyperthyroidism and ophthalmopathy. Whole-study findings and limits: Blood also carried most thyroid clonotypes expanded above 0.001.

The germline V gene has CDR1 DFQATT and CDR2 SNEGSKA (reference sequence). The CDR3 totals 19 residues. After removal of 3 bases from V and 2 bases from J, the junction contained 19 bases not matched to a gene. Active moderate-to-severe ophthalmopathy, Clinical Activity Score at least 3, NOSPECS at least 4, under 3 months' duration. Clinical symptoms, serum thyroxine and TRAb, thyroid ultrasound and orbital computed tomography were used for the diagnoses. From 8.5 to 10 ml of fresh peripheral blood, PBMCs were isolated. The receptor's source is a man aged 30 to 45 with Graves' ophthalmopathy. The sequencing input was blood. The rearrangement uses TRBV20-1 and TRBJ2-7; 10 nucleotides align to TRBD2. The CDR3 sequence: CSARVRLVGSGRIPYEQYF. The DNA for the CDR3 is TGCAGTGCTAGGGTGCGCCTCGTTGGTAGCGGGAGGATCCCCTACGAGCAGTACTTC.